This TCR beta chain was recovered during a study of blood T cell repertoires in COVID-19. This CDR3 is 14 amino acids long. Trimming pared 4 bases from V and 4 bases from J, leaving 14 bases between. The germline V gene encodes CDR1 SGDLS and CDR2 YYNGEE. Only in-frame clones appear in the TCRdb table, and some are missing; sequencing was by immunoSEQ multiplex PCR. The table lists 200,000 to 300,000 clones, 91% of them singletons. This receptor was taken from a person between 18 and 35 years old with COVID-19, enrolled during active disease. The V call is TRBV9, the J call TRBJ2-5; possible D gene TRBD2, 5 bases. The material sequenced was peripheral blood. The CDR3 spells CASSRKGGLETQYF. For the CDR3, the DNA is TGTGCCAGCAGCCGGAAGGGCGGGCTAGAGACCCAGTACTTC.